Listed here are 13 T cell receptor beta chains from one sample, sequenced in a study of graft-versus-host responses after intestinal transplantation. The authors processed graft tissue to release intraepithelial and lamina propria lymphocytes. The data were produced by immunoSEQ multiplex PCR, yet TCRdb's version contains in-frame clones alone and is incomplete. Of 3,500 to 5,000 clones in the sample, 65% to 85% are singletons; the top ten hold more than 7.5%. Source: ileum tissue, taken 17 days after transplant. These receptor sequences come from a human patient who received an intestinal transplant, so some T cells may come from the graft donor.

This chain links TRBV7-3 with TRBJ2-5, with 8 bases identical to TRBD2. J was trimmed by 5 bases and V by 5 bases; bases with no gene match: 10. The germline V gene has CDR1 SGHTA and CDR2 FQGTGA. The CDR3 length is 15 residues. The chain's CDR3 is CASSTHGGAGETQYF. The DNA of the CDR3 is TGTGCCAGCAGCACCCACGGGGGGGCCGGGGAGACCCAGTACTTC.

Regarding this clone: Other DNA sequences in the same sample also yield this CDR3. The V call is TRBV18, the J call TRBJ1-5; TRBD1 agrees at 9 bases. In germline, CDR1 is KGHSH, CDR2 LQKENI. The length of the CDR3 is 12 residues. J was trimmed by 7 bases and V by 5 bases; bases with no gene match: 0. CDR3 in amino acids: CASSDRGQPQHF. The DNA of the CDR3 is TGTGCCAGCTCAGACAGGGGGCAGCCCCAGCATTTT.

For the CDR3, the DNA is TGTGCCAGCAGCCAACTCCTATCGAACACCGGGGAGCTGTTTTTT. Its translation is CASSQLLSNTGELFF. This chain links TRBV6-5 with TRBJ2-2; D is unclear. The CDR3 sequence is 15 residues long. Germline lookup yields CDR1 MNHEY and CDR2 SVGAGI. V was shortened by 6 bases and J by 0 bases, with 11 bases between the two germline ends.

This chain uses TRBV28 with TRBJ2-6; 8 positions agree with TRBD2. Germline V gene data show CDR1 as MDHEN and CDR2 as SYDVKM. The junction had 5 bases not matched to a gene; V was cut back by 10 bases and J by 0 bases. This CDR3 has 15 residues. The CDR3 sequence: CATSGGGSGANVLTF. As DNA, the CDR3 is TGTGCCACCTCGGGGGGGGGCTCTGGGGCCAACGTCCTGACTTTC.

The chain couples TRBV5-1 to TRBJ1-1; TRBD1 aligns across 10 bases. Germline loops: CDR1 SGHRS, CDR2 YFSETQ. J lost 8 bases, V lost 4 bases, and 5 bases had no gene match. The CDR3 covers 13 residues. DNA of the CDR3: TGCGCCAGCAGCGGTCGACAGGGGGCAGAAGCTTTCTTT. As protein: CASSGRQGAEAFF.

The J gene is TRBJ1-5, the V gene TRBV5-1; 7 nucleotides match TRBD1. This CDR3 spans 13 amino acids. CDR1 and CDR2 (germline): SGHRS, YFSETQ. V lost 4 bases to trimming and J lost 5 bases; unmatched junction nucleotides: 3. The CDR3 bases are TGCGCCAGCAGCCCACAGGGGCATCAGCCCCAGCATTTT. This encodes CASSPQGHQPQHF.

CDR3 region: CAIRTSGGITDTQYF. The CDR3 DNA follows: TGTGCCATCAGAACTAGCGGGGGCATCACAGATACGCAGTATTTT. V gene TRBV10-3 combines with J gene TRBJ2-3; 11 bases fit TRBD2. CDR3 size: 15 residues. V was pared by 6 bases and J by 2 bases, with 4 bases of the junction left unmatched. The germline V gene encodes CDR1 ENHRY and CDR2 SYGVKD.

This clone showed up just a few times. The rearrangement uses TRBV6-5 and TRBJ2-5; TRBD1 is a possible D gene (5 bases). The CDR3 runs to 15 residues. Trimming pared 2 bases from V and 0 bases from J, leaving 10 bases between. Germline CDR1 is MNHEY and CDR2 is SVGAGI. CDR3 DNA sequence: TGTGCCAGCAGTTACGGGGCAGGGTACCAAGAGACCCAGTACTTC. This sequence encodes CASSYGAGYQETQYF.

CDR3: CASSGLAGGPDTQYF. The CDR3 DNA reads TGTGCCAGCAGTGGACTAGCGGGGGGGCCAGATACGCAGTATTTT. The genes are TRBV6-1 and TRBJ2-3; 14 bases match TRBD2. The CDR3 has 15 residues. V lost 4 bases to trimming and J lost 4 bases; unmatched junction nucleotides: 1. Germline CDR1 and CDR2: MNHNS and SASEGT.

This rearrangement joins TRBV6-5 to TRBJ1-2, with 7 bases that match TRBD1. J lost 6 bases, V lost 0 bases, and 4 bases had no gene match. The CDR3 is 14 amino acids. The germline V gene encodes CDR1 MNHEY and CDR2 SVGAGI. CDR3 nucleotides: TGTGCCAGCAGTTACTCGACAGGGTCCAATGGCTACACCTTC. Translating gives CASSYSTGSNGYTF.

The chain combines TRBV2 with TRBJ1-2, with TRBD1 matching over 10 bases. Germline V lookup: CDR1 SNHLY, CDR2 FYNNEI. J was trimmed by 4 bases and V by 8 bases; bases with no gene match: 4. The CDR3 totals 13 residues. CDR3 sequence reads: CASGRDRGYGYTF. The DNA for the CDR3 is TGTGCCAGCGGAAGGGACAGGGGCTATGGCTACACCTTC. Drawing the rest from reference TRBV2 and TRBJ1-2, the complete variable domain is EPEVTQTPSHQVTQMGQEVILRCVPISNHLYFYWYRQILGQKVEFLVSFYNNEISEKSEIFDDQFSVERPDGSNFTLKIRSTKLEDSAMYFCASGRDRGYGYTFGSGTRLTVV.

This clone turned up a few times. The chain couples TRBV7-9 to TRBJ2-7; TRBD1 is a possible D gene (6 bases). The CDR3 spans 14 residues. Germline assignment: CDR1 SEHNR and CDR2 FQNEAQ (reference sequence). V was cut by 1 base and J by 7 bases, with 14 bases left in between. CDR3 loop: CASSLEVGRGEQYV. CDR3 bases: TGTGCCAGCAGCTTAGAGGTGGGCAGGGGTGAGCAGTACGTC.

The rearrangement joins TRBV7-2 to TRBJ2-1; 8 bases map to TRBD2. CDR1 is SGHTA and CDR2 is FQGNSA in the germline V gene. Trimming cost V 8 bases and J 8 bases; bases outside gene matches: 8. This CDR3 region has 13 residues. DNA for the CDR3: TGTGCCAGCGCTGGGCGGGGGGTATATGAGCAGTTCTTC. Its translation is CASAGRGVYEQFF.